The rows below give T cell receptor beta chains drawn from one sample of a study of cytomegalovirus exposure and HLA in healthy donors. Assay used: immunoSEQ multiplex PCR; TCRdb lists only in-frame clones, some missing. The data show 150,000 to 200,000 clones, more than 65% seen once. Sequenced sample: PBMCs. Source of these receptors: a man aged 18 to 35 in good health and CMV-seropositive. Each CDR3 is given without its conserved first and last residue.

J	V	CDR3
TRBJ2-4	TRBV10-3	AISEGVGGPMAKNIQY
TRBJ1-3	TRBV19	ASSMLFGGDTIY
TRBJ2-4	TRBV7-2	ASSQTRSLAKNIQY
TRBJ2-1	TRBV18	ASSPQLGQGGVEQF
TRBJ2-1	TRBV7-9	ASSLEQGIEQF
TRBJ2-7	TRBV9	ASSVEDSSYEQY
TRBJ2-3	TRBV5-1	ASSLYRGGAGDTQY
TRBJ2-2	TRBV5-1	ASSLGLRGYTGELF
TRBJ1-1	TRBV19	ASSIREDTEAF
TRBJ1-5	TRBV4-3	ASSQAYRVGNQPQH